These 5 T cell receptor beta chains share one sample of origin, sequenced in a study of cytomegalovirus exposure and HLA in healthy donors. The PCR had 60 Vbeta and 13 Jbeta primers. Method: immunoSEQ multiplex PCR; TCRdb's copy keeps in-frame clones and lacks some. The table shows approximately 81,000 clones, with less than 80% occurring only once. Material: PBMCs. The receptors derive from a man aged 35-49 years in good health and CMV-seropositive.

V and J are TRBV9 and TRBJ2-7; 9 nucleotides line up with TRBD2. CDR1 is SGDLS and CDR2 is YYNGEE in the germline V gene. The CDR3 length is 14 residues. After removal of 3 bases from V and 2 bases from J, the junction contained 3 bases not matched to a gene. In DNA form, the CDR3 reads TGTGCCAGCAGCGGTAGCGGGGGCACCTACGAGCAGTACTTC. Translated: CASSGSGGTYEQYF. Based on the CDR3 plus reference TRBV9 and TRBJ2-7, the full variable domain is DSGVTQTPKHLITATGQRVTLRCSPRSGDLSVYWYQQSLDQGLQFLIQYYNGEERAKGNILERFSAQQFPDLHSELNLSSLELGDSALYFCASSGSGGTYEQYFGPGTRLTVT.

The chain is built from TRBV27 and TRBJ2-5; TRBD2 agrees at 16 bases. The V and J ends lost 6 bases and 13 bases, in that order; junction bases with no gene match: 8. The CDR3 runs 14 residues. Germline V lookup: CDR1 MNHEY, CDR2 SMNVEV (reference sequence). CDR3: CASRSGTSGGAVYF. In DNA, the CDR3 is TGTGCCAGCAGGTCCGGGACTAGCGGGGGGGCTGTGTACTTC.

The rearrangement joins TRBV28 to TRBJ1-5; 12 bases match TRBD1. After removal of 6 bases from V and 6 bases from J, the junction contained 6 bases not matched to a gene. CDR1 MDHEN and CDR2 SYDVKM come from the germline V gene. The CDR3 consists of 15 residues. The CDR3 region has the DNA TGTGCCAGCAGCTTTGGGGACAGGGGGCTTCAGCCCCAGCATTTT. Translating it yields CASSFGDRGLQPQHF.

This clone was seen only once. The CDR3 nucleotides are TGTGCCTGGAAATTCGGGACAGGGGAAAACATTCAGTACTTC. Translation: CAWKFGTGENIQYF. The chain links TRBV30 to TRBJ2-4; 10 bases fit TRBD1. The CDR3 totals 14 residues. CDR1 is GTSNPN and CDR2 is SVGIG in the germline V gene (reference sequence). After removal of 4 bases from V and 5 bases from J, the junction contained 5 bases not matched to a gene.

The V call is TRBV1, the J call TRBJ2-2; TRBD2, the table's D call, was not compared with the DNA. TRBV1 is designated a pseudogene. This CDR3 is built from 14 residues. This CDR3 is CADGGEGNLGELFF. The CDR3 nucleotides are TGCGCGGACGGGGGGGAGGGAAATCTTGGGGAGCTGTTTTTT.